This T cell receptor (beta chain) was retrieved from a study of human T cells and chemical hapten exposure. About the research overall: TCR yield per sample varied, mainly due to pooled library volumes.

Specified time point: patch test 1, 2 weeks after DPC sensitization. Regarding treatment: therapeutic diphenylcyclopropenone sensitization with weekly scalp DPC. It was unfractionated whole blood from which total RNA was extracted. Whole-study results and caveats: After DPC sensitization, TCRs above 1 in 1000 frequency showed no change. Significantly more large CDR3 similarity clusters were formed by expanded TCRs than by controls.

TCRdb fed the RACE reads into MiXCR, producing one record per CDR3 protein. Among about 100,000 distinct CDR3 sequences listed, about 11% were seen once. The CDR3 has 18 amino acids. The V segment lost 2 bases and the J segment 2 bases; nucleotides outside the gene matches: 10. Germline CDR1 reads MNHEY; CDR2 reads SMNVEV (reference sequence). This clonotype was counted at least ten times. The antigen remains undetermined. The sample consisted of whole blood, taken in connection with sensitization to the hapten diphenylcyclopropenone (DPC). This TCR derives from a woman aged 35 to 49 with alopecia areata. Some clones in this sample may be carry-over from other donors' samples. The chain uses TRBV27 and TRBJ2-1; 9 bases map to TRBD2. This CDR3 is CASSLKRGEFIAYNEQFF. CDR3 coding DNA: TGTGCCAGCAGTTTAAAGCGGGGGGAGTTTATAGCCTACAATGAGCAGTTCTTC.